The text below deals with one T cell receptor (beta chain). The data belong to a study of PD-1 and CTLA-4 blockade in melanoma. Only in-frame clones appear in the TCRdb table, and some are missing; sequencing was by immunoSEQ multiplex PCR. Altogether about 31,000 clones are present, about 88% being singletons, with the ten largest covering approximately 6.4%. CDR1 MDHEN and CDR2 SYDVKM come from the germline V gene. V lost 5 bases and J 0 bases, leaving 20 bases between the germline ends. This CDR3 has 17 amino acids. This chain links TRBV28 with TRBJ2-7; D is perhaps TRBD2 (5 bases). This TCR came from a human donor with melanoma. Sample: CD8+ T cells from peripheral blood, taken from a patient given anti-PD-1 treatment. CDR3 coding DNA: TGTGCCAGCAGTCTGGGAGAAACGGGGATTCTCTCCTACGAGCAGTACTTC. It encodes CASSLGETGILSYEQYF.